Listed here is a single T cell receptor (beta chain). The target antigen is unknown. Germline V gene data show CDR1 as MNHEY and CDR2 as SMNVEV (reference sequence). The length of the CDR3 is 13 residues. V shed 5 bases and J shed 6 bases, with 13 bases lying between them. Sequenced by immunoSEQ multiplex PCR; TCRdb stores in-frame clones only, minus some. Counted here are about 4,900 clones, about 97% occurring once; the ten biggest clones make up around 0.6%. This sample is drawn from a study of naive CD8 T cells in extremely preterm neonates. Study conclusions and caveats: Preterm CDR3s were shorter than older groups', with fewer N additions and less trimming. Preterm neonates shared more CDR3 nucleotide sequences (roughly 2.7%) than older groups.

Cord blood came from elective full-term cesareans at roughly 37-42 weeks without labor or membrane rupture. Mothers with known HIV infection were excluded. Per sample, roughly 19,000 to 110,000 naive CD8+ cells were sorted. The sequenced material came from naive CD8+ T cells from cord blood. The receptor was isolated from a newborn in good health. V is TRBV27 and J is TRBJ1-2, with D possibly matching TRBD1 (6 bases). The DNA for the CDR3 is TGTGCCAGCAGTCACCTCCAGGGGAATGGCTACACCTTC. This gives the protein CASSHLQGNGYTF.